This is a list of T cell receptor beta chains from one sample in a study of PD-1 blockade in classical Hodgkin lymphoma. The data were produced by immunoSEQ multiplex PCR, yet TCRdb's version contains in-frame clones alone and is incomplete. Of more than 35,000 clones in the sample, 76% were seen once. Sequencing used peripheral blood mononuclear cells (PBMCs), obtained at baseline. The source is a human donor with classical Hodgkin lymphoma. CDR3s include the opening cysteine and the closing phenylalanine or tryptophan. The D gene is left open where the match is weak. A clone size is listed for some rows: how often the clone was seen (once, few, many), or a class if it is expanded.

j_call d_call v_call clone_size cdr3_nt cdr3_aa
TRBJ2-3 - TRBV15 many TGTGCCACCAGCAAACGACTAGAAAGCGGTGATACGCAGTATTTT CATSKRLESGDTQYF
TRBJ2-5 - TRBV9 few TGTGCCAGCAGCGTAGCAGGGGAAGAGACCCAGTACTTC CASSVAGEETQYF
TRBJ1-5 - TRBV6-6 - TGTGCCAGCAGTTACTCGAGTGGGAGCAATCAGCCCCAGCATTTT CASSYSSGSNQPQHF
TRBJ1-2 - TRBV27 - TGTGCCAGCAGTTTTGGAGGGGATGGCTACACCTTC CASSFGGDGYTF
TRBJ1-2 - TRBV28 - TGTGCCAGCAGTTTAAACTATGGCTACACCTTC CASSLNYGYTF
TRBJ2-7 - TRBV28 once TGTGCCAGCAGTTTAGGGCGGTTCTACGAGCAGTACTTC CASSLGRFYEQYF
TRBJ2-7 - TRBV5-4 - TGTGCCAGCAGCTCAGGTGGCTCCTACGAGCAGTACTTC CASSSGGSYEQYF
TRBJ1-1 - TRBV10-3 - TGTGCCAGCAGCGAAAGCACTGAAGCTTTCTTT CASSESTEAFF
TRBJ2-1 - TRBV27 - TGTGCCAGCAGAACTACCGGTTCGTACAATGAGCAGTTCTTC CASRTTGSYNEQFF
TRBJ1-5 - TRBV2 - TGTGCCAGCAGTGAAGTCCGCGGGTATCAGCCCCAGCATTTT CASSEVRGYQPQHF
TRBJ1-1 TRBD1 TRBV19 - TGTGCCAGTAGTCTCAGACAGGGGAGCACTGAAGCTTTCTTT CASSLRQGSTEAFF
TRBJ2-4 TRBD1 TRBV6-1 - TGTGCCAGCGGGACAGGGGGGTCAGGAAACATTCAGTACTTC CASGTGGSGNIQYF
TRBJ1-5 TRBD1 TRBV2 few TGTGCCAGCAGTGGGACAGGGGAAAATCAGCCCCAGCATTTT CASSGTGENQPQHF
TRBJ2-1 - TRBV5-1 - TGCGCCACCGGAGGAAGCTCCTACAATGAGCAGTTCTTC CATGGSSYNEQFF
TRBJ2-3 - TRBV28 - TGTGCCAGCAGCCCCACCCCCCGTATGGATACGCAGTATTTT CASSPTPRMDTQYF
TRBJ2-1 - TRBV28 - TGTGCCAGCAGTCTCCCCGGGTTCGGGGATGAGCAGTTCTTC CASSLPGFGDEQFF
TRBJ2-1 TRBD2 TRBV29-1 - TGCAGCGTTGTGCGGGGGACTAGCGGATTCAATGAGCAGTTCTTC CSVVRGTSGFNEQFF
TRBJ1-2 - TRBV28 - TGTGCCAGCAACACTTTACAGAGATCTAACTATGGCTACACCTTC CASNTLQRSNYGYTF
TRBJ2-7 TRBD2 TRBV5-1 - TGCGCCAGCAGCTTGTCAACTAGCGGGAGGAGAGGTGAAGAGCAGTACTTC CASSLSTSGRRGEEQYF
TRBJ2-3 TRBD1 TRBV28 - TGTGCCAGCAGTCCCCCGGGACAGGGAACAGATACGCAGTATTTT CASSPPGQGTDTQYF
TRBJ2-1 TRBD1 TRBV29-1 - TGCAGCGTTGGGGACAGACAAGGCTCCTACAATGAGCAGTTCTTC CSVGDRQGSYNEQFF
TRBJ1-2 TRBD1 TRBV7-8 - TGTGCCAGCAGGGGAAAGACAGGGAATGGCTACACCTTC CASRGKTGNGYTF
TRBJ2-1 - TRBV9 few TGTGCCAGCAGCGCCGAGTATGAGCAGTTCTTC CASSAEYEQFF
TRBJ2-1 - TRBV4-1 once TGCGCCAGCAGCCTCCGGACTGCCACCTACAATGAGCAGTTCTTC CASSLRTATYNEQFF
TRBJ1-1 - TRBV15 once TGTGCCACCAGCAGAGATCGGGGTTATGAAGCTTTCTTT CATSRDRGYEAFF
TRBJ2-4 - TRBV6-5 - TGTGCCAGCAGCGGTATAGAAGGCGGGATGAGCATTCAGTACTTC CASSGIEGGMSIQYF
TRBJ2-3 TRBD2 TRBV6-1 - TGTGCCGCCCGGGAGGGGAGCACAACTACGCAGTATTTT CAAREGSTTTQYF
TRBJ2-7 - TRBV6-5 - TGTGCCAGCAGGACCGCCTACGAGCAGTACTTC CASRTAYEQYF
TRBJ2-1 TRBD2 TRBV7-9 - TGTGCCAGCAGCAAAGATACGGGACTAGCGGGAGAAAGCGACAATGAGCAGTTCTTC CASSKDTGLAGESDNEQFF
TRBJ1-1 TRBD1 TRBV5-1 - TGCGCCAGCAGCCTTGGGACAGTTTACACTGAAGCTTTCTTT CASSLGTVYTEAFF
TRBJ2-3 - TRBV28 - TGTGCCAGCAGTTTAAGGGGAGATAGCACAGATACGCAGTATTTT CASSLRGDSTDTQYF
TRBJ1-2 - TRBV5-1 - TGCGCCAGCAGTAAGGAAGTGACATCCTATGGCTACACCTTC CASSKEVTSYGYTF
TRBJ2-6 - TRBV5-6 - TGTGCCAGCTGTTACGGGGCCAACGTCCTGACTTTC CASCYGANVLTF
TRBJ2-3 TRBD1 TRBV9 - TGTGCCAGCAGCCCCCAGATAGGACAGGCAAGGGCAGATACGCAGTATTTT CASSPQIGQARADTQYF
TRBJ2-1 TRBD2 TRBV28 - TGTGCCAGCAGTTCCCCACTAGCGGCAACCTACAATGAGCAGTTCTTC CASSSPLAATYNEQFF
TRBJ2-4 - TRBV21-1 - TGTGCCAGCAGCTCTCCCAGGGTGGTATGGCTAGACTTC CASSSPRVVWLDF
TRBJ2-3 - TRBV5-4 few TGTGCCAGCAGCCCCGAGGCACTTAGCACAGATACGCAGTATTTT CASSPEALSTDTQYF
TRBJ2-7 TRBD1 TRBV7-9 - TGTGCCAGCAGCTTAGGACAGGGGTTCGAGCAGTACTTC CASSLGQGFEQYF
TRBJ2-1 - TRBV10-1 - TGCGCCAGCAGTGGTGCGGGTTTCCCCTACAATGAGCAGTTCTTC CASSGAGFPYNEQFF
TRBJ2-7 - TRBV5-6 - TGTGCCAGCAGCCTTTGGGCTGGGTGGGAGTATAATTACGAGCAGTACTTC CASSLWAGWEYNYEQYF
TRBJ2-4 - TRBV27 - TGTGCCAGCAGTTTAGTTCCCCCCGGACAGAACGAAAACATTCAGTACTTC CASSLVPPGQNENIQYF
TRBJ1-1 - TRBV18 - TGTGCCAGCTCCCCGAGGGGCAACACTGAAGCTTTCTTT CASSPRGNTEAFF
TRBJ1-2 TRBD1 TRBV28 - TGTGCCAGCAGTCCTCCCGACAGGGTAGTAGCTGGCTACACCTTC CASSPPDRVVAGYTF
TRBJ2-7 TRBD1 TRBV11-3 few TGTGCCAGCAGCTTAGCGACAGGGGAAGGCTACGAGCAGTACTTC CASSLATGEGYEQYF
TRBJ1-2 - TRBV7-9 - TGTGCCAGCAGCTTAGTATCGCGTGGATATGGCTACACCTTC CASSLVSRGYGYTF
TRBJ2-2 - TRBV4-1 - TGCGCCAGCAGCCCAGGGTCGGGGGCGAACACCGGGGAGCTGTTTTTT CASSPGSGANTGELFF